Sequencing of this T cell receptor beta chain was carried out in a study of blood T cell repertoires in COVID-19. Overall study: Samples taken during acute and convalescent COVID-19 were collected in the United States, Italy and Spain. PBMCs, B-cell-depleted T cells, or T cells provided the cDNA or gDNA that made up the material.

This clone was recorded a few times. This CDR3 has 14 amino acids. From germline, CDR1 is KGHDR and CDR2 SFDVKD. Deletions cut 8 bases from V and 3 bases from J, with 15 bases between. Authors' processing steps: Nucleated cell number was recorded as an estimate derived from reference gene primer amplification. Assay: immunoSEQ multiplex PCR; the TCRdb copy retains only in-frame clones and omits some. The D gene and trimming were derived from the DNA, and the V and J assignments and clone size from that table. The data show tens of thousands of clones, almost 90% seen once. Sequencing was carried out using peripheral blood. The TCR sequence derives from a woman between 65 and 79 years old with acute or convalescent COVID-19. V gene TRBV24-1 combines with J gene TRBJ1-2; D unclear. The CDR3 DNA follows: TGTGCCACCAACCTCGATTACACCTACTATGGCTACACCTTC. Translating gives CATNLDYTYYGYTF.